This TCR beta chain was retrieved from a study of T cell clonality in common variable immunodeficiency. Only in-frame clones appear in the TCRdb table, and some are missing; sequencing was by immunoSEQ multiplex PCR. This sample comprises 40,000 to 45,000 clones, none seen once only. General study points: CVID subjects shared fewer TCRbeta clones than healthy controls did. Patient heterogeneity in the CVID cohort limited correlations between repertoire features and clinical complications.

The CDR3 is 15 amino acids. The germline V gene encodes CDR1 SGHVS and CDR2 FNYEAQ. Trimming stripped 0 bases from V and 3 bases from J, with 9 bases between. This clone was seen many times. Its antigen is unidentified. Read coverage stops 3 residues before the CDR3 terminus; the germline J gene supplies the remainder. Sequenced material: peripheral blood mononuclear cells. The sequence derives from a person between 18 and 75 years old in good health. The chain joins TRBV7-6 to TRBJ1-5; no firm D call. CDR3 protein: CASSLAAGINQPQHF. CDR3 bases read: TGTGCCAGCAGCTTAGCGGCAGGCATCAATCAGCCC.